A selection of T cell receptor beta chains follows, all from one sample in a study of cytomegalovirus exposure and HLA in healthy donors. TCRdb keeps only in-frame clones here, not all; method: immunoSEQ multiplex PCR. The repertoire includes about 150,000 clones, 80% of them detected once, and about 5.6% sits in the top ten. Sequencing input: PBMCs. The receptors derive from a woman between 40 and 50 years old in good health and CMV-seropositive. The CDR3 runs from the conserved cysteine through the conserved F or W. Each record gives: CDR3 DNA, CDR3 protein, clone size, J gene, D gene, V gene. D genes are given only for firm matches. A clone size is listed for some rows: how often the clone was seen (once, few, many), or a class if it is expanded.

CDR3 DNA: TGTGCCAGCAGGACAGCGGGGGACTTGAACACTGAAGCTTTCTTT; CDR3 protein: CASRTAGDLNTEAFF; clone size: .; J gene: TRBJ1-1; D gene: .; V gene: TRBV27
CDR3 DNA: TGTGCCAGCAGCCAAGATTCGGCAGGGCGAAACACCATATATTTT; CDR3 protein: CASSQDSAGRNTIYF; clone size: .; J gene: TRBJ1-3; D gene: .; V gene: TRBV14
CDR3 DNA: TGTGCCAGCAGCTTCGGGATGTTGAATGAGCAGTTCTTC; CDR3 protein: CASSFGMLNEQFF; clone size: .; J gene: TRBJ2-1; D gene: .; V gene: TRBV7-3
CDR3 DNA: TGTGCCAGCACCGGGACAACTCAAGAGACCCAGTACTTC; CDR3 protein: CASTGTTQETQYF; clone size: .; J gene: TRBJ2-5; D gene: .; V gene: TRBV6-6
CDR3 DNA: TGTGCCAGCAGTGGAACTAGCGGGAGGGCCGGTTCCACGGATACGCAGTATTTT; CDR3 protein: CASSGTSGRAGSTDTQYF; clone size: .; J gene: TRBJ2-3; D gene: TRBD2; V gene: TRBV25-1
CDR3 DNA: TGCGCCAGCAGCCAAACTCAGGGCTACGAGCAGTACTTC; CDR3 protein: CASSQTQGYEQYF; clone size: few; J gene: TRBJ2-7; D gene: .; V gene: TRBV5-1
CDR3 DNA: TGTGCCAGCAGTGATCACAGGACTGAAGCTTTCTTT; CDR3 protein: CASSDHRTEAFF; clone size: .; J gene: TRBJ1-1; D gene: .; V gene: TRBV25-1
CDR3 DNA: TGCGCCAGCAGTGAGTTCGGAGGGCCTATGGAGACCCAGTACTTC; CDR3 protein: CASSEFGGPMETQYF; clone size: .; J gene: TRBJ2-5; D gene: .; V gene: TRBV10-1
CDR3 DNA: TGTGCCAGCAAGGGGGACAATGAAAAACTGTTTTTT; CDR3 protein: CASKGDNEKLFF; clone size: .; J gene: TRBJ1-4; D gene: .; V gene: TRBV27
CDR3 DNA: TGTGCCACCAGCAGAGACAGGGTTAGCAATCAGCCCCAGCATTTT; CDR3 protein: CATSRDRVSNQPQHF; clone size: .; J gene: TRBJ1-5; D gene: .; V gene: TRBV15
CDR3 DNA: TGTGCCAGTACCCCCCGCGGGAGGTCAGATACGCAGTATTTT; CDR3 protein: CASTPRGRSDTQYF; clone size: once; J gene: TRBJ2-3; D gene: TRBD2; V gene: TRBV19
CDR3 DNA: TGTGCCAGCAGCGCCCAGAACTATGGCTACACCTTC; CDR3 protein: CASSAQNYGYTF; clone size: .; J gene: TRBJ1-2; D gene: .; V gene: TRBV9
CDR3 DNA: TGTGCCAGCAGCTCAGACGGGACAGGGTCTAGGACTGAAGCTTTCTTT; CDR3 protein: CASSSDGTGSRTEAFF; clone size: .; J gene: TRBJ1-1; D gene: TRBD1; V gene: TRBV7-9
CDR3 DNA: TGTGCCTGGAGGGCTCCTGGGACAGTCCCGAGGGAGGGCTACACCTTC; CDR3 protein: CAWRAPGTVPREGYTF; clone size: .; J gene: TRBJ1-2; D gene: TRBD1; V gene: TRBV30
CDR3 DNA: TGTGCCAGCCAATTTCGACTAGCGGGAGGGAATGAGCAGTTCTTC; CDR3 protein: CASQFRLAGGNEQFF; clone size: .; J gene: TRBJ2-1; D gene: TRBD2; V gene: TRBV27
CDR3 DNA: TGTGCCAGCAGCTACGCCGGGACAAACTCCTACGAGCAGTACTTC; CDR3 protein: CASSYAGTNSYEQYF; clone size: few; J gene: TRBJ2-7; D gene: .; V gene: TRBV5-4
CDR3 DNA: TGTGCCAGCAGGGCAGGACAGAGCAATCAGCCCCAGCATTTT; CDR3 protein: CASRAGQSNQPQHF; clone size: .; J gene: TRBJ1-5; D gene: .; V gene: TRBV2
CDR3 DNA: TGTGCCAGCAGCCCTGGGACTAGCGGGAGTCTCTACAATGAGCAGTTCTTC; CDR3 protein: CASSPGTSGSLYNEQFF; clone size: .; J gene: TRBJ2-1; D gene: TRBD2; V gene: TRBV5-6
CDR3 DNA: TGTGCCAGCAGTTTATCCGGACAGCGAAGGGAGACCCAGTACTTC; CDR3 protein: CASSLSGQRRETQYF; clone size: .; J gene: TRBJ2-5; D gene: .; V gene: TRBV27
CDR3 DNA: TGCGCCAGCAGCTTCCAGGGGAGCCCTAATGAAAAACTGTTTTTT; CDR3 protein: CASSFQGSPNEKLFF; clone size: few; J gene: TRBJ1-4; D gene: .; V gene: TRBV5-1
CDR3 DNA: TGTGCCAGCTCAGCAGGGGGTACCACTGAAGCTTTCTTT; CDR3 protein: CASSAGGTTEAFF; clone size: .; J gene: TRBJ1-1; D gene: TRBD1; V gene: TRBV18
CDR3 DNA: TGTGCCAGCTCATCTACAGGGGGCTCTGGAAACACCATATATTTT; CDR3 protein: CASSSTGGSGNTIYF; clone size: few; J gene: TRBJ1-3; D gene: TRBD1; V gene: TRBV18
CDR3 DNA: TGTGCCAGCAGCTTAGGCGCATCGCGCTATGGCTACACCTTC; CDR3 protein: CASSLGASRYGYTF; clone size: .; J gene: TRBJ1-2; D gene: .; V gene: TRBV11-3
CDR3 DNA: TGTGCCAGCAGTGATCGGACAGGAGATAATTCACCCCTCCACTTT; CDR3 protein: CASSDRTGDNSPLHF; clone size: .; J gene: TRBJ1-6; D gene: TRBD1; V gene: TRBV2
CDR3 DNA: TGTGCCAGCAGCATCGGACTAGCGGACTACAATGAGCAGTTCTTC; CDR3 protein: CASSIGLADYNEQFF; clone size: .; J gene: TRBJ2-1; D gene: TRBD2; V gene: TRBV5-6
CDR3 DNA: TGTGCCAGCAGTGAAGAGGGCGCAGGCGTGAAGAACACTGAAGCTTTCTTT; CDR3 protein: CASSEEGAGVKNTEAFF; clone size: .; J gene: TRBJ1-1; D gene: .; V gene: TRBV25-1
CDR3 DNA: TGTGCCAGCAGTTTATGGGGGGCGTCTGGAAACACCATATATTTT; CDR3 protein: CASSLWGASGNTIYF; clone size: .; J gene: TRBJ1-3; D gene: .; V gene: TRBV28
CDR3 DNA: TGTGCCAGCAGCGACGGGGGCACTGAAGCTTTCTTT; CDR3 protein: CASSDGGTEAFF; clone size: once; J gene: TRBJ1-1; D gene: .; V gene: TRBV7-3
CDR3 DNA: TGTGCCAGCAGCCAGGACAGGGGGCCTCAAGAGACCCAGTACTTC; CDR3 protein: CASSQDRGPQETQYF; clone size: .; J gene: TRBJ2-5; D gene: TRBD1; V gene: TRBV2
CDR3 DNA: TGTGCCAGCAGTGAAGTGGGGGGGTCGGGGGAGACCCAGTACTTC; CDR3 protein: CASSEVGGSGETQYF; clone size: .; J gene: TRBJ2-5; D gene: TRBD2; V gene: TRBV2
CDR3 DNA: TGTGCCAGCAGCCAACATACAGAACCCCCTGAAGCTTTCTTT; CDR3 protein: CASSQHTEPPEAFF; clone size: few; J gene: TRBJ1-1; D gene: .; V gene: TRBV11-1
CDR3 DNA: TGTGCCAGCACCGGGGGGCCAGGGGTGGGTACGCAGTATTTT; CDR3 protein: CASTGGPGVGTQYF; clone size: few; J gene: TRBJ2-3; D gene: .; V gene: TRBV6-1
CDR3 DNA: TGTGCCAGCAGCCAATTAAGGACAGGGAACGAGCAGTACTTC; CDR3 protein: CASSQLRTGNEQYF; clone size: .; J gene: TRBJ2-7; D gene: TRBD1; V gene: TRBV14
CDR3 DNA: TGTGCCAGCAGCTTGGTAGGGGGCATCTACGAGCAGTACTTC; CDR3 protein: CASSLVGGIYEQYF; clone size: few; J gene: TRBJ2-7; D gene: TRBD1; V gene: TRBV5-4
CDR3 DNA: TGTGCCAGCAGGGGACAGGCCTTTGTTGGAAACACCATATATTTT; CDR3 protein: CASRGQAFVGNTIYF; clone size: .; J gene: TRBJ1-3; D gene: TRBD1; V gene: TRBV5-8
CDR3 DNA: TGCAGCGCCCGACAGGGTGATACGCAGTATTTT; CDR3 protein: CSARQGDTQYF; clone size: .; J gene: TRBJ2-3; D gene: TRBD1; V gene: TRBV29-1
CDR3 DNA: TGTGCCAGCAGCTCGGCAGGACTAGCGGGACTCAATGAGCAGTTCTTC; CDR3 protein: CASSSAGLAGLNEQFF; clone size: .; J gene: TRBJ2-1; D gene: TRBD2; V gene: TRBV5-6
CDR3 DNA: TGTGCCAGCAGTGGCTGGCACGGGGTCTCCTACGAGCAGTACTTC; CDR3 protein: CASSGWHGVSYEQYF; clone size: .; J gene: TRBJ2-7; D gene: .; V gene: TRBV27
CDR3 DNA: TGCAGCGTTGACAGCTCTGGGGCCAACGTCCTGACTTTC; CDR3 protein: CSVDSSGANVLTF; clone size: few; J gene: TRBJ2-6; D gene: .; V gene: TRBV29-1
CDR3 DNA: TGTGCCAGCAGTGGACAGGGGGCAGGAGGCTACACCTTC; CDR3 protein: CASSGQGAGGYTF; clone size: few; J gene: TRBJ1-2; D gene: TRBD1; V gene: TRBV6-6
CDR3 DNA: TGTGCCAGTAGTATGCTATCGAACACTGAAGCTTTCTTT; CDR3 protein: CASSMLSNTEAFF; clone size: .; J gene: TRBJ1-1; D gene: .; V gene: TRBV19
CDR3 DNA: TGTGCCAGCAGGGGATCTAGCGGAGGCTCCTACGAGCAGTACTTC; CDR3 protein: CASRGSSGGSYEQYF; clone size: once; J gene: TRBJ2-7; D gene: TRBD2; V gene: TRBV2
CDR3 DNA: TGTGCCACCAGCGGGGGGTCACAGGGGGCTGACGAGCAGTACTTC; CDR3 protein: CATSGGSQGADEQYF; clone size: few; J gene: TRBJ2-7; D gene: TRBD1; V gene: TRBV15
CDR3 DNA: TGTGCCAGCAGCTCCCGTTTTTACGAGCAGTACTTC; CDR3 protein: CASSSRFYEQYF; clone size: .; J gene: TRBJ2-7; D gene: .; V gene: TRBV7-8
CDR3 DNA: TGTGCCAGCTTCGGACAGACGAACACTGAAGCTTTCTTT; CDR3 protein: CASFGQTNTEAFF; clone size: .; J gene: TRBJ1-1; D gene: .; V gene: TRBV18
CDR3 DNA: TGTGCCAGTAGTGCGGTCCTAGCGGGGGGAAAAGACATTCAGTACTTC; CDR3 protein: CASSAVLAGGKDIQYF; clone size: .; J gene: TRBJ2-4; D gene: TRBD2; V gene: TRBV19
CDR3 DNA: TGCAGCGTGGATTTAGCGGGAGCGAACACCGGGGAGCTGTTTTTT; CDR3 protein: CSVDLAGANTGELFF; clone size: once; J gene: TRBJ2-2; D gene: TRBD2; V gene: TRBV29-1
CDR3 DNA: TGTGCCAGCAGCGTAGAAATCAACTACAATGAGCAGTTCTTC; CDR3 protein: CASSVEINYNEQFF; clone size: .; J gene: TRBJ2-1; D gene: .; V gene: TRBV9
CDR3 DNA: TGTGCCAGCAGCTTAGACCCCGGGACAGGGACTGGGGCCAACGTCCTGACTTTC; CDR3 protein: CASSLDPGTGTGANVLTF; clone size: .; J gene: TRBJ2-6; D gene: TRBD1; V gene: TRBV11-2
CDR3 DNA: TGTGCCATGGGGAAGGGAGCCGGAGAGACCCAGTACTTC; CDR3 protein: CAMGKGAGETQYF; clone size: few; J gene: TRBJ2-5; D gene: .; V gene: TRBV10-3
CDR3 DNA: TGTGCCAGCAGTGAATTCGGGGGGGCAATCAATGAGCAGTTCTTC; CDR3 protein: CASSEFGGAINEQFF; clone size: .; J gene: TRBJ2-1; D gene: TRBD2; V gene: TRBV25-1